This T cell receptor (beta chain) was observed in a study of blood T cell repertoires in COVID-19. Study-level background: Sites in the United States, Italy and Spain provided acute and convalescent COVID-19 samples. The analysed material was cDNA or gDNA that came from T cells, B-cell-depleted T cells, or PBMCs.

From germline, CDR1 is SNHLY and CDR2 FYNNEI. The CDR3 covers 15 residues. Deletions cut 7 bases from V and 4 bases from J, with 19 bases between. Per the original methods: Reference gene primers were amplified, and this amplification served to estimate nucleated cell counts. Profiling relied on immunoSEQ multiplex PCR, and the TCRdb table lists in-frame clones only, not all of them. The V and J calls and clone size were taken over from that table, and D and trimming were inferred from the DNA. The repertoire holds around 260,000 clones, with roughly 90% as singletons. The specimen sequenced was peripheral blood. This clonotype originated in a human donor in a cohort sampled during active COVID-19. The chain recombines TRBV2 with TRBJ1-1; perhaps TRBD1 as D (6 bases). The CDR3 bases are TGTGCCAGCATGTTACAGGGCTTATTGGGCACTGAAGCTTTCTTT. It yields the protein CASMLQGLLGTEAFF.